The table lists the clone carrying this T cell receptor (beta chain) with a few counts. This sample was included in a study of blood T cell repertoires in COVID-19. Germline V gene sequence: CDR1 SNHLY, CDR2 FYNNEI. The CDR3 totals 14 residues. Trimming took off 7 bases at V and 1 base at J, with 14 bases between the two ends. TCRdb's table, derived via immunoSEQ multiplex PCR, lists solely in-frame clones and lacks some. This table has about 68,000 clones, more than 60% appearing once. This sequence originates from a human donor in a cohort sampled during active COVID-19. Sequenced input: peripheral blood. V is TRBV2 and J is TRBJ2-7; D remains unclear. The CDR3 loop reads CASKAEAQSYEQYF. The CDR3 DNA is TGTGCCAGCAAGGCTGAAGCGCAATCCTACGAGCAGTACTTC.